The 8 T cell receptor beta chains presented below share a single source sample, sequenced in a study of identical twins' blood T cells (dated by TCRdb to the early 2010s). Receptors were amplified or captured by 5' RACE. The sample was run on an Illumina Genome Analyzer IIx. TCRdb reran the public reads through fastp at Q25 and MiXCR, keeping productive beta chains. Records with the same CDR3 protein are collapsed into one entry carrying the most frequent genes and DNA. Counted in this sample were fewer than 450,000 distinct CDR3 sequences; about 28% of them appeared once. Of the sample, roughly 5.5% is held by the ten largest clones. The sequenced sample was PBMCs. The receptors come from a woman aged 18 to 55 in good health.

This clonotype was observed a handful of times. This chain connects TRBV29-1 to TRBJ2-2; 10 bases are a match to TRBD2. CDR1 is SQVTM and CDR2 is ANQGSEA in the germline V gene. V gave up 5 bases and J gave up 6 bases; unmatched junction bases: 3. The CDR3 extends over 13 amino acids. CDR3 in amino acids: CSVIAGGSGELFF. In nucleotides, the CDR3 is TGCAGCGTTATAGCGGGAGGTTCCGGGGAGCTGTTTTTT.

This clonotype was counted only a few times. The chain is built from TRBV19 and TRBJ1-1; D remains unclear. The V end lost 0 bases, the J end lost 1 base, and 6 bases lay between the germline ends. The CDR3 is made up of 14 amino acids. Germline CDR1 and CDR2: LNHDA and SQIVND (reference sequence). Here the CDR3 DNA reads TGTGCCAGTAGTATAGATTTAAGGAACACTGAAGCTTTCTTT. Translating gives CASSIDLRNTEAFF.

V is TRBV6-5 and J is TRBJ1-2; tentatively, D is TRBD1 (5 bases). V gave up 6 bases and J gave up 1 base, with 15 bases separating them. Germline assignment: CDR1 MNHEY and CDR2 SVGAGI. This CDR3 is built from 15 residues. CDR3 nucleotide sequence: TGTGCCAGCAGCCGGGACGAACAACTTAACTATGGCTACACCTTC. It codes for CASSRDEQLNYGYTF.

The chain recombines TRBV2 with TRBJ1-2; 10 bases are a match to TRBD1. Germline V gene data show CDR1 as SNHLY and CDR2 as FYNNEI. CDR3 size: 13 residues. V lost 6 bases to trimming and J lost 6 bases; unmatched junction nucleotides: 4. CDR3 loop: CASRLTGGDGYTF. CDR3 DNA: TGTGCCAGCAGATTGACAGGGGGCGATGGCTACACCTTC.

CDR3 bases: TGTGCCAGCTCCTTCGGGGTAGGGGACTCCTACTTC. It yields the protein CASSFGVGDSYF. The chain combines TRBV5-6 with TRBJ2-7; possible D gene TRBD2, 6 bases. Germline CDR1 is SGHDT and CDR2 is YYEEEE. Trimming stripped 7 bases from V and 13 bases from J, with 21 bases between. The CDR3 consists of 12 residues.

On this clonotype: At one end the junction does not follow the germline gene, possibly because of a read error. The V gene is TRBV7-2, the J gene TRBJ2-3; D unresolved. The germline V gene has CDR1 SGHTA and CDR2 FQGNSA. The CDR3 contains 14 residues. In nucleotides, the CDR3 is TGTGCCAGCAGTTTTCAGCCCATCACAGATGCGCAGTATTTT. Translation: CASSFQPITDAQYF.

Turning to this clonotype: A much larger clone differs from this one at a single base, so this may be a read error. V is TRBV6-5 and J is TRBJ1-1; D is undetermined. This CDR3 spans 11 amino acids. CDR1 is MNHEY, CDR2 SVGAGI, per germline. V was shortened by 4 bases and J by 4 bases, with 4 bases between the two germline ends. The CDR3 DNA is TGTGCCAGCAGTTCCCTCACTGAAGCTTTCTTT. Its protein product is CASSSLTEAFF.

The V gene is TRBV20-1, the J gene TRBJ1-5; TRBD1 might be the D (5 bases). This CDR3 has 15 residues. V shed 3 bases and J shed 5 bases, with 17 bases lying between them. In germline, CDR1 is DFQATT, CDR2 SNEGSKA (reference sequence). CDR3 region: CSASQPGFLDQPQHF. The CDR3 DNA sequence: TGCAGTGCTAGTCAACCAGGGTTTTTGGATCAGCCCCAGCATTTT.